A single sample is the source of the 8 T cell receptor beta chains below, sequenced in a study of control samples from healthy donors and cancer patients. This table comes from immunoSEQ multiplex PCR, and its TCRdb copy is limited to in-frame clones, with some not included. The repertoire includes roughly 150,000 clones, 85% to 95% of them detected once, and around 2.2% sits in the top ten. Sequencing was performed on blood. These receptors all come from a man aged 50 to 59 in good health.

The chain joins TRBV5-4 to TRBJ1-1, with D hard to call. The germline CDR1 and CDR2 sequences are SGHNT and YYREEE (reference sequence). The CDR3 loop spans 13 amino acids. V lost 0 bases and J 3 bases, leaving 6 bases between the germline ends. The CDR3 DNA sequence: TGTGCCAGCAGCTTGGAACGGTACACTGAAGCTTTCTTT. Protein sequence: CASSLERYTEAFF.

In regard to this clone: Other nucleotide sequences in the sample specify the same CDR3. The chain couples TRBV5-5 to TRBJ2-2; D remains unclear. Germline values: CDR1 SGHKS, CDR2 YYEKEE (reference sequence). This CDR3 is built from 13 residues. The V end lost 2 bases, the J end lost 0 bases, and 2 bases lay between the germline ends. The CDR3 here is CASSLPNTGELFF. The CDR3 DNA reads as TGTGCCAGCAGCTTACCGAACACCGGGGAGCTGTTTTTT.

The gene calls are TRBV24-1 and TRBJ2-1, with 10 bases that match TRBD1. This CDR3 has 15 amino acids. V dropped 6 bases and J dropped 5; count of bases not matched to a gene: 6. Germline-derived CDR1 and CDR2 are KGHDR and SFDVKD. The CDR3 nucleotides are TGTGCCACCAGTCCTCCGGGACAGGGGCACAATGAGCAGTTCTTC. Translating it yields CATSPPGQGHNEQFF.

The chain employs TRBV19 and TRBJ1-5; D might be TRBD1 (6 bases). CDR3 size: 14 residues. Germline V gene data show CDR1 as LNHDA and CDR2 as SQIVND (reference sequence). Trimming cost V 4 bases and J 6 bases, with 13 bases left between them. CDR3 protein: CASSTLGGPQPQHF. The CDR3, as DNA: TGTGCCAGTAGTACCCTTGGGGGGCCTCAGCCCCAGCATTTT.

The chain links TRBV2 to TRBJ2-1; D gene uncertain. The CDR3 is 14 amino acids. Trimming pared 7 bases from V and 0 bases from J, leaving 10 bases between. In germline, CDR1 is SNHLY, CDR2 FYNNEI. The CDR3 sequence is CASNGLDSYNEQFF. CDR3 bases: TGTGCCAGCAACGGCCTTGACTCCTACAATGAGCAGTTCTTC.

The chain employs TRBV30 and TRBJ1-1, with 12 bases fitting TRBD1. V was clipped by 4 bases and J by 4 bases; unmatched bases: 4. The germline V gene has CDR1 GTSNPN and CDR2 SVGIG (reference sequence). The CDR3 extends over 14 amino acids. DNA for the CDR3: TGTGCCTGGATCGGGACAGGGGGCCGCACTGAAGCTTTCTTT. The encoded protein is CAWIGTGGRTEAFF.

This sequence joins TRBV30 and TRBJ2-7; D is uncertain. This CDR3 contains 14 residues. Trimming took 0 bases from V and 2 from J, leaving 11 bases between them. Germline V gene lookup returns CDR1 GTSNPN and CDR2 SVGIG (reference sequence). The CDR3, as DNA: TGTGCCTGGAGTGTACTACGAGGTCCCTACGAGCAGTACTTC. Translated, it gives CAWSVLRGPYEQYF.

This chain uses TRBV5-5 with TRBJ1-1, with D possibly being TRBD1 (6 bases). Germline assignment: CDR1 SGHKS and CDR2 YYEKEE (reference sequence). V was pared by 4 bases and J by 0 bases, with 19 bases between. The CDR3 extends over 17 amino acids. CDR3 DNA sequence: TGTGCCAGCAGCCTCATACCCCCAGGGGCTGTGAACACTGAAGCTTTCTTT. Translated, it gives CASSLIPPGAVNTEAFF.